These 13 T cell receptor beta chains originate from one sample sequenced in a study of blood T cell repertoires in COVID-19. The method was immunoSEQ multiplex PCR; TCRdb's version includes in-frame clones alone and lacks a portion of them. The table has some 530,000 clones, 70% to 90% seen once. Sequenced: peripheral blood. These receptors were taken from a human donor in a cohort sampled during active COVID-19.

The chain combines TRBV10-1 with TRBJ2-4; possible D gene TRBD1, 6 bases. The CDR3 spans 15 residues. Germline lookup yields CDR1 WNHNN and CDR2 SYGVQD (reference sequence). Trimming stripped 3 bases from V and 12 bases from J, with 21 bases between. CDR3: CASSDSVPTGLTQYF. The CDR3, as DNA: TGCGCCAGCAGTGACTCGGTCCCGACAGGTCTAACTCAGTACTTC.

The chain employs TRBV25-1 and TRBJ2-1; D unresolved. Germline lookup yields CDR1 MGHDK and CDR2 SYGVNS. V dropped 4 bases and J dropped 6 bases, with 4 bases sitting between them. The CDR3 is made up of 11 amino acids. The CDR3: CASSALNEQFF. Written as DNA, the CDR3 is TGTGCCAGCAGTGCCCTCAATGAGCAGTTCTTC.

This chain uses TRBV27 with TRBJ1-2; D perhaps matches TRBD1 (5 bases). Germline CDR1 reads MNHEY; CDR2 reads SMNVEV (reference sequence). V was cut by 5 bases and J by 4 bases, with 17 bases left in between. This CDR3 spans 15 amino acids. CDR3 loop: CASSPRGVGVYGYTF. The DNA of the CDR3 is TGTGCCAGCAGTCCCCGGGGGGTAGGGGTCTATGGCTACACCTTC.

The chain combines TRBV30 with TRBJ2-1; 12 nucleotides align to TRBD2. Germline CDR1 and CDR2: GTSNPN and SVGIG (reference sequence). J lost 8 bases, V lost 2 bases, and 10 bases had no gene match. This CDR3 region has 16 residues. The CDR3 nucleotides are TGTGCCTGGAGTTTGCCGACTAGCGGGAGAATCGATGAGCAGTTCTTC. It yields the protein CAWSLPTSGRIDEQFF.

This rearrangement joins TRBV5-1 to TRBJ2-4; the D gene is possibly TRBD1 (6 bases). The CDR3 sequence is 16 residues long. Between the trimmed V and J ends, which lost 0 bases and 7 bases, there was a span of 17 bases. CDR1 is SGHRS and CDR2 is YFSETQ in the germline V gene. The CDR3 reads CASSLVTGYQSNIQYF. DNA for the CDR3: TGCGCCAGCAGCTTGGTTACAGGGTATCAGAGCAACATTCAGTACTTC.

The genes are TRBV20-1 and TRBJ1-4, with D unresolved. This CDR3 is 11 amino acids long. CDR1 and CDR2 from the germline V gene are DFQATT and SNEGSKA (reference sequence). V was shortened by 7 bases and J by 8 bases, with 11 bases between the two germline ends. CDR3 sequence: CSDRTEEKLFF. DNA of the CDR3: TGCAGTGACCGGACTGAAGAAAAACTGTTTTTT.

The rearrangement joins TRBV11-2 to TRBJ1-1; 9 bases agree with TRBD1. The CDR3 runs to 15 residues. With V trimmed by 5 bases and J by 6 bases, 10 bases remained unmatched. Germline CDR1 SGHAT, CDR2 FQNNGV. The CDR3 bases are TGTGCCAGCAGCGCAGACAGGGGGTCGGGCGCTGAAGCTTTCTTT. Translated: CASSADRGSGAEAFF.

The J gene is TRBJ2-7, the V gene TRBV28; D may be TRBD1 (6 bases). CDR1 and CDR2 from the germline V gene are MDHEN and SYDVKM. The CDR3 covers 13 residues. Trimming removed 5 bases at V and 2 bases at J, with 10 bases between. Here the CDR3 reads CASSTDRPYEQYF. CDR3 DNA: TGTGCCAGCAGTACTGACAGGCCCTACGAGCAGTACTTC.

This clone was detected only once. This chain uses TRBV13 with TRBJ2-2, with TRBD2 matching over 10 bases. The germline V gene encodes CDR1 PRHDT and CDR2 FYEKMQ (reference sequence). This CDR3 region has 16 residues. Losses at the gene ends were 5 bases for V and 3 bases for J; bases not matched to a gene: 6. The CDR3 here is CASSPLAGEYTGELFF. Here the CDR3 DNA reads TGTGCCAGCAGCCCGCTAGCGGGAGAATACACCGGGGAGCTGTTTTTT.

The CDR3 sequence is CASSALYEQYF. As DNA, the CDR3 is TGTGCCAGCAGTGCCCTCTACGAGCAGTACTTC. The V and J genes are TRBV25-1 and TRBJ2-7; D remains unclear. Germline V gene lookup returns CDR1 MGHDK and CDR2 SYGVNS. Trimming shortened V by 4 bases and J by 3 bases, and 4 bases separated the two germline ends. The CDR3 length is 11 residues.

This rearrangement joins TRBV20-1 to TRBJ1-3; no firm D call. Germline V lookup: CDR1 DFQATT, CDR2 SNEGSKA (reference sequence). V lost 3 bases and J lost 0, with 12 bases in between. The CDR3 consists of 15 residues. The DNA of the CDR3 is TGCAGTGCTAGTGAACTGTCCACCTCTGGAAACACCATATATTTT. Translated: CSASELSTSGNTIYF.

The chain carries TRBV6-6 and TRBJ2-3; a weak D match, TRBD2 (6 bases). This CDR3 spans 12 amino acids. Germline V lookup: CDR1 MNHNY, CDR2 SVGAGI (reference sequence). Trimming took 8 bases from V and 5 from J, leaving 11 bases between them. The DNA of the CDR3 is TGTGCCAGCGGGGGGTTTGGAGATACGCAGTATTTT. Encoded protein: CASGGFGDTQYF.

This clone was counted between two and nine times. The chain carries TRBV19 and TRBJ1-6; 7 bases agree with TRBD1. Germline V gene sequence: CDR1 LNHDA, CDR2 SQIVND (reference sequence). V shed 6 bases, J shed 9 bases, and the junction held 8 bases outside the gene matches. The CDR3 consists of 14 residues. The CDR3 nucleotides read TGTGCCAGTAGCATGGACAGGTCGCGTTCACCCCTCCACTTT. Amino acids: CASSMDRSRSPLHF. Filled out from reference TRBV19 and TRBJ1-6, the complete variable domain reads DGGITQSPKYLFRKEGQNVTLSCEQNLNHDAMYWYRQDPGQGLRLIYYSQIVNDFQKGDIAEGYSVSREKKESFPLTVTSAQKNPTAFYLCASSMDRSRSPLHFGNGTRLTVT.